This T cell receptor beta chain stems from a study of early T cells in non-severe SARS-CoV-2 infection. This clonotype has a handful of counts. TCRdb re-called the 5' RACE reads through MiXCR, storing one row per CDR3 protein. The repertoire holds about 59,000 distinct CDR3 sequences, about 12% seen once, with almost 9.5% in the top ten. This CDR3 is built from 14 residues. Germline CDR1 and CDR2: MNHEY and SMNVEV (reference sequence). V was shortened by 7 bases and J by 0 bases, with 9 bases between the two germline ends. Source: whole blood, taken at baseline. The receptor was derived from an adult who was a healthcare worker with PCR-confirmed SARS-CoV-2 infection or an uninfected control (not recorded which). V and J are TRBV27 and TRBJ2-2; D perhaps matches TRBD1 (5 bases). The DNA of the CDR3 is TGTGCCAGCACCCGGACACCGAACACCGGGGAGCTGTTTTTT. Its protein product is CASTRTPNTGELFF.